Given below is one TCR beta chain in context. Trimming took 2 bases from V and 6 from J; bases not matched to a gene: 13. The germline V gene encodes CDR1 SGHTA and CDR2 FQGNSA. This CDR3 is built from 17 residues. In the original processing: Reference gene primer amplification gave nucleated cell count estimates. Measured with immunoSEQ multiplex PCR; TCRdb has only the in-frame clones, and not every one. V, J and clone size are those of that table, while D and trimming were read from the DNA. Here the sample spans approximately 280,000 clones, around 90% being singletons. Patients in Seattle were enrolled during active infection, then followed longitudinally. This record comes from a study of blood T cell repertoires in COVID-19. At the level of the study: Donors in the United States, Italy and Spain gave samples during acute or convalescent COVID-19. The cDNA or gDNA used as material had been derived from T cells, B-cell-depleted T cells, or PBMCs.

This clonotype was sampled from a woman younger than 45 with COVID-19, enrolled during active disease. The J gene is TRBJ2-1, the V gene TRBV7-2, with TRBD2 matching 7 bases. Sequencing was carried out using peripheral blood. The CDR3, as DNA: TGTGCCAGCAGCTTAAGGGCATTCTTGTCTAGCGGCAATGAGCAGTTCTTC. Amino acids: CASSLRAFLSSGNEQFF.